This T cell receptor (beta chain) was sequenced for a study of cytomegalovirus exposure and HLA in healthy donors. Primers for the PCR totalled 60 Vbeta and 13 Jbeta. Only in-frame clones appear in the TCRdb table, and some are missing; sequencing was by immunoSEQ multiplex PCR. The sample carries 60,000 to 70,000 clones, less than 75% recorded once. General study points: In the analysis, some V segments, TRBV6-2 and TRBV6-3 included, were excluded as indistinguishable. Per a later analysis, about 17,000 TCR beta sequences showed association with HLA alleles at 0.05 false discovery rate. Specificity of a few CMV-associated chains for CMV antigens was verified in vitro. Productive status was seen about 90% or about 30% of the time for most TCR beta V segments in an earlier analysis.

Comments on this clone: Its antigen is as yet unknown.

CDR1 and CDR2 from the germline V gene are LNHNV and YYDKDF (reference sequence). CDR3 length: 15 residues. V lost 11 bases and J 1 base, leaving 15 bases between the germline ends. Sequencing used PBMCs. This rearrangement joins TRBV15 to TRBJ2-6, with D possibly being TRBD1 (6 bases). The clonotype comes from a man aged 45-60 years in good health and CMV-seropositive. The CDR3 loop reads CASQLQGSGANVLTF. The DNA for the CDR3 is TGTGCCTCCCAACTACAGGGTTCTGGGGCCAACGTCCTGACTTTC.